A single sample gave rise to the 9 T cell receptor beta chains below, sequenced in a study of CD8+ T cells in alopecia areata. After isolation, RNA underwent reverse transcription to generate cDNA as the sequencing template. Produced via immunoSEQ multiplex PCR; TCRdb's table is partial and in-frame only. The sample shows about 110,000 clones, under 60% of them seen only once. Material: NKG2D-low CD8+ T cells sorted from blood. Every receptor here comes from a human donor with alopecia areata.

The chain is built from TRBV2 and TRBJ1-1, with 7 bases lining up with TRBD1. With 8 bases clipped from V and 1 base from J, the junction kept 7 bases outside the gene matches. The germline V gene has CDR1 SNHLY and CDR2 FYNNEI. The CDR3 runs 14 residues. This CDR3 reads CASGWGDRNTEAFF. As DNA, the CDR3 is TGTGCCAGCGGGTGGGGGGACAGGAACACTGAAGCTTTCTTT. Full variable domain (remainder filled in from reference TRBV2 and TRBJ1-1): EPEVTQTPSHQVTQMGQEVILRCVPISNHLYFYWYRQILGQKVEFLVSFYNNEISEKSEIFDDQFSVERPDGSNFTLKIRSTKLEDSAMYFCASGWGDRNTEAFFGQGTRLTVV.

This chain uses TRBV27 with TRBJ2-3; unclear D gene. Germline CDR1 reads MNHEY; CDR2 reads SMNVEV (reference sequence). The CDR3 spans 14 residues. Deletions cut 3 bases from V and 2 bases from J, with 9 bases between. As DNA, the CDR3 is TGTGCCAGCAGTTTCGGCGGTAACACAGATACGCAGTATTTT. It specifies CASSFGGNTDTQYF.

The chain combines TRBV7-3 with TRBJ2-6; TRBD2 agrees at 9 bases. The CDR3 spans 20 residues. J gave up 2 bases and V 5 bases, and 16 bases lay outside the gene matches. Germline V lookup: CDR1 SGHTA, CDR2 FQGTGA. The CDR3 coding sequence is TGTGCCAGCAGCCCTAGGGGGGACTGGCGGGAGGGGGCTGGGGCCAACGTCCTGACTTTC. Protein product: CASSPRGDWREGAGANVLTF.

The rearrangement links TRBV6-5 to TRBJ1-1, with 7 bases matching TRBD1. The CDR3 has 14 amino acids. The germline CDR1 and CDR2 sequences are MNHEY and SVGAGI. The V gene end was trimmed by 6 bases and the J gene end by 3 bases; junction bases not matched to a gene: 7. CDR3 residues: CASSGDREDTEAFF. In DNA form, the CDR3 reads TGTGCCAGCAGCGGAGACAGGGAGGACACTGAAGCTTTCTTT.

This rearrangement joins TRBV5-1 to TRBJ2-1; a weak D match, TRBD2 (6 bases). The germline gives CDR1 SGHRS, CDR2 YFSETQ. V was shortened by 7 bases and J by 4 bases, with 18 bases between the two germline ends. The CDR3 is 15 residues long. CDR3 sequence reads: CASGKGGELYNEQFF. In DNA, the CDR3 is TGCGCCAGCGGGAAAGGCGGGGAACTATACAATGAGCAGTTCTTC. Looking up the rest from reference TRBV5-1 and TRBJ2-1 gives the full variable domain: KAGVTQTPRYLIKTRGQQVTLSCSPISGHRSVSWYQQTPGQGLQFLFEYFSETQRNKGNFPGRFSGRQFSNSRSEMNVSTLELGDSALYLCASGKGGELYNEQFFGPGTRLTVL.

The CDR3 spells CATSRQTSEEQFF. CDR3 coding DNA: TGTGCCACCAGCAGACAAACTAGTGAGGAGCAGTTCTTC. The rearrangement joins TRBV15 to TRBJ2-1; the D gene is possibly TRBD2 (5 bases). Germline V gives CDR1 LNHNV, CDR2 YYDKDF (reference sequence). V lost 2 bases and J lost 10, with 12 bases in between. This CDR3 spans 13 amino acids. The whole variable domain, filled in from reference TRBV15 and TRBJ2-1, reads DAMVIQNPRYQVTQFGKPVTLSCSQTLNHNVMYWYQQKSSQAPKLLFHYYDKDFNNEADTPDNFQSRRPNTSFCFLDIRSPGLGDTAMYLCATSRQTSEEQFFGPGTRLTVL.

As for this clone: The sample holds other DNA sequences that translate to the same CDR3. CDR3 loop: CASSDSAGSTDTQYF. The CDR3 region has the DNA TGTGCCAGCAGTGACTCGGCAGGGAGCACAGATACGCAGTATTTT. This chain uses TRBV6-4 with TRBJ2-3, with D possibly being TRBD1 (5 bases). The CDR3 contains 15 residues. Germline assignment: CDR1 MRHNA and CDR2 SNTAGT. Trimming took off 0 bases at V and 0 bases at J, with 7 bases between the two ends.

The chain is built from TRBV27 and TRBJ2-1, with 7 bases lining up with TRBD2. This CDR3 has 13 amino acids. V shed 2 bases and J 6 bases; nucleotides not matched to a gene: 1. Germline lookup yields CDR1 MNHEY and CDR2 SMNVEV (reference sequence). The chain's CDR3 is CASSLGLVNEQFF. DNA for the CDR3: TGTGCCAGCAGTTTAGGACTAGTCAATGAGCAGTTCTTC.

The chain uses TRBV27 and TRBJ2-5; D is undetermined. The CDR3 runs 15 residues. V gave up 7 bases and J gave up 2 bases, with 17 bases separating them. Per germline, CDR1 MNHEY and CDR2 SMNVEV (reference sequence). The CDR3 reads CASTTTARYQETQYF. The CDR3, as DNA: TGTGCCAGCACTACCACAGCAAGGTATCAAGAGACCCAGTACTTC.